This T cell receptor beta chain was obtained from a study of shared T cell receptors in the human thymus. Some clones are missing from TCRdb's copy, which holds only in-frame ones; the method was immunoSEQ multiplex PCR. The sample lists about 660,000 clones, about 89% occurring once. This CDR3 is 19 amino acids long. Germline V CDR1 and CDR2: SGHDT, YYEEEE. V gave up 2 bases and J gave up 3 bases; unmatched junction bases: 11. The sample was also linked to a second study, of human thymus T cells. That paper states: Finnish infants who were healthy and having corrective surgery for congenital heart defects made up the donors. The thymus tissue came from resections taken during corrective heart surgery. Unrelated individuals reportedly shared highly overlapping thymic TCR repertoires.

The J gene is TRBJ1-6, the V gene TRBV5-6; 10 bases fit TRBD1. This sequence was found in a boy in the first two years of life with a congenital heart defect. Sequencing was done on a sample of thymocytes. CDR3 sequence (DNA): TGTGCCAGCAGCTTAAAGACAGGGGGCGAAATCTTCTATAATTCACCCCTCCACTTT. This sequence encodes CASSLKTGGEIFYNSPLHF. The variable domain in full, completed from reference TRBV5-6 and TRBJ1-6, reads DAGVTQSPTHLIKTRGQQVTLRCSPKSGHDTVSWYQQALGQGPQFIFQYYEEEERQRGNFPDRFSGHQFPNYSSELNVNALLLGDSALYLCASSLKTGGEIFYNSPLHFGNGTRLTVT.